This record looks at one T cell receptor beta chain sequence and its context. What it binds is unknown. Each individual donor underwent a draw of about 11 milliliters of peripheral blood. PCR was performed a second time for roughly 7 to 12 cycles using a sample-barcoded 5' primer and a J-beta primer mix. TCRdb redid the calling of the 5' RACE reads with MiXCR, one entry per CDR3 protein. Among 700,000 to 1,000,000 distinct CDR3 sequences listed, 44% were seen once. This sample is drawn from a study of blood T cells in healthy people across ages. There are 14 residues in the CDR3. The germline V gene encodes CDR1 SGHKS and CDR2 YYEKEE (reference sequence). V lost 4 bases, J lost 10 bases, and 15 bases lay in between. Study-wide results and caveats: Older age coincided with a roughly linear decline in TCR beta diversity per million T cells.

The sample comprised blood. This TCR derives from a man in his sixties in good health. The rearrangement joins TRBV5-5 to TRBJ1-6; TRBD1 might be the D (6 bases). Here the CDR3 DNA reads TGTGCCAGCAGCGTATGGGGGGGCCAGTCACCCCTCCACTTT. Protein sequence: CASSVWGGQSPLHF.